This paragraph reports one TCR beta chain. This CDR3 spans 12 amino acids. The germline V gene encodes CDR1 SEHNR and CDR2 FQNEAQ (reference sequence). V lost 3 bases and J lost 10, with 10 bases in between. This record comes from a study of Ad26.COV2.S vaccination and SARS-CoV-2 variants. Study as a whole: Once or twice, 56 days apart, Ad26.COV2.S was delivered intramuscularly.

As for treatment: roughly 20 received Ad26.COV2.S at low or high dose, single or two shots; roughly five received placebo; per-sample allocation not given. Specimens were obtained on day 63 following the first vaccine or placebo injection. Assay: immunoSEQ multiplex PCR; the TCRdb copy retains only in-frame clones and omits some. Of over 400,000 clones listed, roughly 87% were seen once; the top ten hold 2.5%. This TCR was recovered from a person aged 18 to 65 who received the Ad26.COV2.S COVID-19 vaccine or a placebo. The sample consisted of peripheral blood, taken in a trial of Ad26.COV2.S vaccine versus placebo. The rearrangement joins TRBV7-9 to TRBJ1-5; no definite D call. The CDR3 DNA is TGTGCCAGCAGCTTCGGGGAGGGTCCCCAGCATTTT. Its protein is CASSFGEGPQHF.